The 11 T cell receptor beta chains below all came from one sample that was sequenced in a study of beta chain features in type 1 diabetes (dated by TCRdb to 2016 to 2019). The method behind the library was the immunoSEQ multiplex PCR assay. The entire amount of isolated RNA was reverse transcribed using the High Capacity cDNA Reverse Transcription Kit, so the sequenced TCRB transcripts were expressed ones. TCRdb provides this immuneACCESS table in a form limited to in-frame rearrangements. Some clones are lacking; in checked studies, under half of them reflect an unresolved V gene, and why the rest are absent is not known. Within this sample are 250,000 to 350,000 clones, with 14% of them counted one time only. About 0.017% of the sample is in the top ten clones. The antigens these receptors bind are not known. Results and caveats for the whole study, not just this receptor: In all four CD4+ subsets, TCRB CDR3 length was moderately but significantly shorter in type 1 diabetes patients.

Sample: naive CD4+ T cells from blood. The sample's cell subset or site label is to be understood as: true naive CD4+ T cells. The origin of the receptors is a man between 25 and 39 years old with type 1 diabetes.

The sample holds a few counts of this clone. The J gene is TRBJ1-1, the V gene TRBV9, with 9 nucleotides matching TRBD1. CDR3 length: 15 residues. Germline CDR1 SGDLS, CDR2 YYNGEE. The J segment lost 5 bases and the V segment lost 3 bases, leaving 8 bases of the junction unmatched. This CDR3 reads CASSARQGGLTEAFF. CDR3 nucleotides: TGTGCCAGCAGCGCCCGACAGGGGGGACTTACTGAAGCTTTCTTT.

V gene TRBV28 combines with J gene TRBJ1-5, with no clear D. The germline V and J ends were trimmed by 7 bases and 5 bases, with 21 bases remaining between them. In germline, CDR1 is MDHEN, CDR2 SYDVKM. The CDR3 runs 16 residues. The DNA of the CDR3 is TGTGCCAGCACCCGAGGCGGATCACCGGCCGATCAGCCCCAGCATTTT. This codes for CASTRGGSPADQPQHF.

This clone was counted only a few times. The chain uses TRBV5-1 and TRBJ1-1; D unresolved. Trimming left V 2 bases short and J 1 base short, with 9 bases between. The CDR3 totals 14 residues. Germline V gives CDR1 SGHRS, CDR2 YFSETQ. Here the CDR3 reads CASSFGEGNTEAFF. CDR3 DNA sequence: TGCGCCAGCAGCTTCGGGGAGGGGAACACTGAAGCTTTCTTT.

The chain has TRBV20-1 and TRBJ1-5; D not certain. V was shortened by 3 bases and J by 10 bases, with 10 bases between the two germline ends. Germline values: CDR1 DFQATT, CDR2 SNEGSKA (reference sequence). The CDR3 contains 11 residues. CDR3 protein: CSASGFGPQHF. The CDR3 nucleotides are TGCAGTGCTAGTGGTTTCGGTCCCCAGCATTTT.

This clone showed up just a few times. The V call is TRBV25-1, the J call TRBJ2-1, with 8 bases aligning to TRBD1. Germline V gives CDR1 MGHDK, CDR2 SYGVNS. The CDR3 length is 16 residues. The junction had 11 bases not matched to a gene; V was cut back by 1 base and J by 9 bases. CDR3 protein: CASSESYTRGRLEQFF. CDR3 in DNA: TGTGCCAGCAGTGAATCCTACACCAGGGGGCGGCTTGAGCAGTTCTTC.

The sample holds a few counts of this clone. The V call is TRBV28, the J call TRBJ2-3, with D possibly TRBD2 on 6 matching bases. Trimming took off 3 bases at V and 4 bases at J, with 11 bases between the two ends. Per the germline V gene, CDR1 is MDHEN and CDR2 is SYDVKM. This CDR3 comprises 14 residues. This CDR3 is CASSFSRESDTQYF. Written as DNA, the CDR3 is TGTGCCAGCAGTTTTAGCCGGGAGTCAGATACGCAGTATTTT.

This clone showed up just a few times. The rearrangement links TRBV7-9 to TRBJ2-5, with unresolved D. V lost 2 bases and J 2 bases, leaving 3 bases between the germline ends. The CDR3 covers 12 residues. Germline assignment: CDR1 SEHNR and CDR2 FQNEAQ (reference sequence). CDR3 sequence: CASSLLQETQYF. The CDR3 coding sequence is TGTGCCAGCAGCTTACTGCAAGAGACCCAGTACTTC.

This clone has more than one count but fewer than ten. The chain recombines TRBV15 with TRBJ2-2, with D perhaps matching TRBD2 (5 bases). This CDR3 is 15 amino acids long. Trimming removed 1 base at V and 4 bases at J, with 10 bases between. Germline lookup yields CDR1 LNHNV and CDR2 YYDKDF (reference sequence). CDR3 bases: TGTGCCACCAGCAGAGTTGAGGGAAGCACCGGGGAGCTGTTTTTT. This sequence encodes CATSRVEGSTGELFF.

V is TRBV28 and J is TRBJ1-1; 7 bases are a match to TRBD1. The CDR3 runs to 15 residues. V was clipped by 3 bases and J by 1 base; unmatched bases: 5. The germline CDR1 and CDR2 sequences are MDHEN and SYDVKM. CDR3 sequence (DNA): TGTGCCAGCAGTTTTGGTAGGACAGGGAACACTGAAGCTTTCTTT. It yields the protein CASSFGRTGNTEAFF. The variable domain in full, with the rest retrieved from reference TRBV28 and TRBJ1-1, is DVKVTQSSRYLVKRTGEKVFLECVQDMDHENMFWYRQDPGLGLRLIYFSYDVKMKEKGDIPEGYSVSREKKERFSLILESASTNQTSMYLCASSFGRTGNTEAFFGQGTRLTVV.

There are a few counts of this clone. The chain has TRBV29-1 and TRBJ2-7, with D possibly TRBD2 on 6 matching bases. V was cut by 7 bases and J by 3 bases, with 16 bases left in between. The germline gives CDR1 SQVTM, CDR2 ANQGSEA. The CDR3 loop spans 13 amino acids. The CDR3 is CSATGEWRYEQYF. DNA of the CDR3: TGCAGCGCCACGGGGGAGTGGCGCTACGAGCAGTACTTC.

This clone has just a few counts. J is TRBJ2-1 and V is TRBV7-8; 10 positions agree with TRBD1. The germline V gene encodes CDR1 SGHVS and CDR2 FQNEAQ. This CDR3 spans 15 amino acids. Losses at the gene ends were 1 base for V and 9 bases for J; bases not matched to a gene: 6. This CDR3 is CASSLERDRGIEQFF. In nucleotides, the CDR3 is TGTGCCAGCAGCTTAGAGCGGGACAGGGGCATTGAGCAGTTCTTC.